This T cell receptor beta chain is from a study of shared clonotypes between healthy human individuals. Study details: A donor's plate count was three for CD4 naive and three for CD4 memory; CD8 naive had two and CD8 memory one.

As concerns this clone: Its antigen is not identified.

Germline CDR1 reads SGHRS; CDR2 reads YFSETQ. V lost 4 bases, J lost 2 bases, and 5 bases stayed unmatched. CDR3 length: 14 residues. This was a deep-level run. Only in-frame clones appear in the TCRdb table, and some are missing; sequencing was by immunoSEQ multiplex PCR. Here the sample spans about 2.4 million clones, roughly 92% being singletons. Study-wide results and caveats: Across a few donors, naive CD4 shared roughly 5.1%, naive CD8 3.5% to 4%, memory CD4 2% to 2.5%, memory CD8 0.4% to 0.5%.

The TCR comes from a young man in good health. The material sequenced was naive CD4+ T cells sorted from blood. Subset in this sample: CD45RA+ positively selected. The chain carries TRBV5-1 and TRBJ2-5, with TRBD1 matching 7 bases. In DNA, the CDR3 is TGCGCCAGCAGCACGGGACAGACTCAAGAGACCCAGTACTTC. Amino acids: CASSTGQTQETQYF.